Below, 8 T cell receptor beta chains from the same sample are listed, as sequenced in a study of OX40 agonist ivuxolimab in advanced cancers. Only in-frame clones appear in the TCRdb table, and some are missing; sequencing was by immunoSEQ multiplex PCR. The sample holds tens of thousands of clones, more than 85% seen once. Specimen: CD4+ or CD8+ T cells sorted from blood, collected in a trial of the OX40 agonist ivuxolimab. The receptors come from an adult with an advanced solid tumor such as melanoma, head and neck, liver or kidney cancer.

V gene TRBV2 combines with J gene TRBJ2-4, with D unresolved. The V end was cut by 7 bases, the J end by 4 bases, with 8 bases between. Germline loops: CDR1 SNHLY, CDR2 FYNNEI. This CDR3 region has 12 residues. This CDR3 reads CASTPTKNIQYF. In DNA form, the CDR3 reads TGTGCCAGCACCCCTACGAAAAACATTCAGTACTTC.

This chain joins TRBV5-4 and TRBJ2-1; D unclear. The germline V gene encodes CDR1 SGHNT and CDR2 YYREEE (reference sequence). V gave up 2 bases and J gave up 6 bases, with 9 bases separating them. The CDR3 has 13 residues. For the CDR3, the DNA is TGTGCCAGCAGCTTAGCTAGGCCCAATGAGCAGTTCTTC. Translated, it gives CASSLARPNEQFF.

On this clone itself: This CDR3 is also generated by other DNA sequences in the sample. The rearrangement joins TRBV5-1 to TRBJ2-3, with TRBD2 matching 10 bases. J was trimmed by 1 base and V by 2 bases; bases with no gene match: 4. Germline lookup yields CDR1 SGHRS and CDR2 YFSETQ. The CDR3 covers 16 residues. The CDR3: CASSLSLAGGTDTQYF. In nucleotides, the CDR3 is TGCGCCAGCAGCTTATCGCTAGCGGGGGGCACAGATACGCAGTATTTT.

The J gene is TRBJ1-3, the V gene TRBV30, with D unresolved. The V end lost 1 base, the J end lost 1 base, and 5 bases lay between the germline ends. This CDR3 is 13 amino acids long. CDR1 is GTSNPN, CDR2 SVGIG, per germline (reference sequence). CDR3 loop: CAWSALSGNTIYF. The DNA for the CDR3 is TGTGCCTGGAGTGCTCTATCTGGAAACACCATATATTTT.

V gene TRBV5-1 combines with J gene TRBJ1-1, with D possibly matching TRBD1 (6 bases). CDR1 is SGHRS and CDR2 is YFSETQ in the germline V gene. CDR3 length: 14 amino acids. V lost 0 bases and J lost 4, with 10 bases in between. The chain's CDR3 is CASSLGTAGTEAFF. CDR3 bases: TGCGCCAGCAGCTTGGGGACAGCGGGCACTGAAGCTTTCTTT.

On this clone: The junction departs from the called germline gene at one end, perhaps through a read error. J is TRBJ2-1 and V is TRBV6-1; a weak D match, TRBD1 (5 bases). Germline V gene sequence: CDR1 MNHNS, CDR2 SASEGT. The CDR3 is 14 residues long. For the CDR3, the DNA is TGTGCCAGCAGCGAAGTGGGGCCCAAGTGGGGGCAGTTCTTC. Protein product: CASSEVGPKWGQFF.

This rearrangement joins TRBV7-3 to TRBJ2-2, with D perhaps matching TRBD1 (7 bases). Per germline, CDR1 SGHTA and CDR2 FQGTGA. V was cut by 5 bases and J by 7 bases, with 26 bases left in between. This CDR3 region has 18 residues. As DNA, the CDR3 is TGTGCCAGCAGCCTGACCTCGGCCGGAGGGGGCTCAAACGGGGAGCTGTTTTTT. Translation: CASSLTSAGGGSNGELFF.

This clone came up once. This chain uses TRBV25-1 with TRBJ2-3; D is perhaps TRBD1 or TRBD2 (6 bases each). The CDR3 loop spans 12 amino acids. Germline V gene sequence: CDR1 MGHDK, CDR2 SYGVNS. The V and J ends lost 2 bases and 9 bases respectively, with 9 bases between them. The CDR3 spells CASSEQGGTQYF. The CDR3 DNA reads as TGTGCCAGCAGTGAACAAGGGGGGACGCAGTATTTT.